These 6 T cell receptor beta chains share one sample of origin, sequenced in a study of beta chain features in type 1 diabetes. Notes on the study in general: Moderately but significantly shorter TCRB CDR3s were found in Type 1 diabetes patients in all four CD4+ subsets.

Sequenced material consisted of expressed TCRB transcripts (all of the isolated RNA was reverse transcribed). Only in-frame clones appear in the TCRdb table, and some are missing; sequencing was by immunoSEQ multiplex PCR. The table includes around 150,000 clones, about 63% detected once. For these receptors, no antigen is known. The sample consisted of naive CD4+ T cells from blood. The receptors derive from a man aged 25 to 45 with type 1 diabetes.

CDR3 coding DNA: TGCGCCAGCAGCCATCATGCGAGGGGACCGGATGAAAAACTGTTTTTT. Protein: CASSHHARGPDEKLFF. This rearrangement joins TRBV4-3 to TRBJ1-4, with a weak D call TRBD1 (5 bases). Germline CDR1 is LGHNA and CDR2 is YSLEER. The germline V and J ends were trimmed by 3 bases and 6 bases, with 17 bases remaining between them. The CDR3 spans 16 residues.

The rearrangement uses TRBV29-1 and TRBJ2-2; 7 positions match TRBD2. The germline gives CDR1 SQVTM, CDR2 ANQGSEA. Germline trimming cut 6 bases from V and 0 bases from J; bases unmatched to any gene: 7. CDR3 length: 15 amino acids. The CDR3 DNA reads TGCAGCGTGGGGAGGGACTACACGAACACCGGGGAGCTGTTTTTT. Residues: CSVGRDYTNTGELFF.

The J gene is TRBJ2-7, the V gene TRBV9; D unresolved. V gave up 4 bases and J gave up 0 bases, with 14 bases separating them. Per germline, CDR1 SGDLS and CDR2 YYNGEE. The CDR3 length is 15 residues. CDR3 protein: CASSLFSGSSYEQYF. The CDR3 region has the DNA TGTGCCAGCAGCTTATTCTCCGGAAGCTCCTACGAGCAGTACTTC.

The CDR3 DNA reads TGCAGTGCCACAGGGACAGAAGCTTTCTTT. This sequence encodes CSATGTEAFF. The chain uses TRBV20-1 and TRBJ1-1; D is perhaps TRBD1 (6 bases). The CDR3 has 10 residues. V was cut by 6 bases and J by 8 bases, with 10 bases left in between. Per the germline V gene, CDR1 is DFQATT and CDR2 is SNEGSKA (reference sequence).

The CDR3 nucleotides are TGTGCCAGCAGCTCCGGCCAGGGGGCGATGTACTTC. As protein: CASSSGQGAMYF. This sequence joins TRBV7-9 and TRBJ2-7; 8 nucleotides align to TRBD1. Germline-derived CDR1 and CDR2 are SEHNR and FQNEAQ (reference sequence). The CDR3 extends over 12 amino acids. V lost 4 bases, J lost 12 bases, and 8 bases stayed unmatched. The whole variable domain, filled in from reference TRBV7-9 and TRBJ2-7, reads DTGVSQNPRHKITKRGQNVTFRCDPISEHNRLYWYRQTLGQGPEFLTYFQNEAQLEKSRLLSDRFSAERPKGSFSTLEIQRTEQGDSAMYLCASSSGQGAMYFGPGTRLTVT.

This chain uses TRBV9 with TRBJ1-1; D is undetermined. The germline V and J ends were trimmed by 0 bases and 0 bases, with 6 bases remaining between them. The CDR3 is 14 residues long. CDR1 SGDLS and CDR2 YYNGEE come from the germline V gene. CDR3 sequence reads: CASSVGALNTEAFF. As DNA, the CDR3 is TGTGCCAGCAGCGTAGGGGCCTTGAACACTGAAGCTTTCTTT.